The rows below give T cell receptor beta chains drawn from one sample of a study of shared clonotypes between healthy human individuals. Measured with immunoSEQ multiplex PCR; TCRdb has only the in-frame clones, and not every one. Of about 2.1 million clones in the sample, 85% to 95% were seen once. The sample taken for sequencing was naive CD8+ T cells from PBMCs. These receptors were taken from a man aged 18 to 29 in good health. Some clones in this sample may be carry-over from other donors' samples. CDR3s include the opening cysteine and the closing phenylalanine or tryptophan. Each record gives: CDR3 length, D gene, J gene, clone size, V gene, CDR3 protein, CDR3 DNA. A D gene is named only where the DNA matches it firmly. Size is stated for part of the rows, as once, few or many counts, or as a class when the clone is expanded.

cdr3_length: 13; d_call: NA; j_call: TRBJ2-7; clone_size: once; v_call: TRBV7-3; cdr3_aa: CASSQAQGYEQYF; cdr3_nt: TGTGCCAGCAGCCAAGCACAGGGCTACGAGCAGTACTTC
cdr3_length: 16; d_call: TRBD2; j_call: TRBJ2-1; clone_size: NA; v_call: TRBV5-1; cdr3_aa: CASSPPGVAGLNEQFF; cdr3_nt: TGCGCCAGCAGCCCTCCGGGGGTAGCGGGACTGAATGAGCAGTTCTTC
cdr3_length: 12; d_call: NA; j_call: TRBJ1-2; clone_size: NA; v_call: TRBV2; cdr3_aa: CASYIPGYGYTF; cdr3_nt: TGTGCCAGCTACATCCCTGGCTATGGCTACACCTTC
cdr3_length: 15; d_call: TRBD1; j_call: TRBJ1-2; clone_size: NA; v_call: TRBV6-1; cdr3_aa: CASSESTGVVYGYTF; cdr3_nt: TGTGCCAGCAGTGAATCGACAGGGGTGGTCTATGGCTACACCTTC
cdr3_length: 14; d_call: NA; j_call: TRBJ2-4; clone_size: NA; v_call: TRBV27; cdr3_aa: CASSLGLAKNIQYF; cdr3_nt: TGTGCCAGCAGTTTAGGACTAGCCAAAAACATTCAGTACTTC
cdr3_length: 15; d_call: TRBD1; j_call: TRBJ2-7; clone_size: NA; v_call: TRBV29-1; cdr3_aa: CSVEVRDRTSYEQYF; cdr3_nt: TGCAGCGTTGAAGTGAGGGACAGGACCTCCTACGAGCAGTACTTC
cdr3_length: 16; d_call: NA; j_call: TRBJ2-7; clone_size: NA; v_call: TRBV2; cdr3_aa: CASLLRGASYSYEQYF; cdr3_nt: TGTGCCAGCCTACTTCGGGGGGCTTCCTACTCCTACGAGCAGTACTTC
cdr3_length: 18; d_call: TRBD2; j_call: TRBJ2-7; clone_size: NA; v_call: TRBV7-9; cdr3_aa: CASSLGSSGRFLTYEQYF; cdr3_nt: TGTGCCAGCAGCTTAGGGTCTAGCGGGAGGTTCCTAACCTACGAGCAGTACTTC
cdr3_length: 14; d_call: NA; j_call: TRBJ2-7; clone_size: NA; v_call: TRBV7-9; cdr3_aa: CASRPLRGSVESNF; cdr3_nt: TGTGCCAGCAGGCCGCTTAGGGGGTCGGTCGAGTCTAACTTC
cdr3_length: 14; d_call: TRBD1; j_call: TRBJ2-7; clone_size: NA; v_call: TRBV5-1; cdr3_aa: CASSPDRGGYEQYF; cdr3_nt: TGCGCCAGCAGCCCGGACAGGGGAGGCTACGAGCAGTACTTC
cdr3_length: 14; d_call: NA; j_call: TRBJ1-1; clone_size: NA; v_call: TRBV9; cdr3_aa: CASSGEGVNTEAFF; cdr3_nt: TGTGCCAGCAGCGGTGAGGGGGTGAACACTGAAGCTTTCTTT
cdr3_length: 13; d_call: NA; j_call: TRBJ1-5; clone_size: NA; v_call: TRBV19; cdr3_aa: CASSIKWGQPQHF; cdr3_nt: TGTGCCAGTAGTATAAAATGGGGTCAGCCCCAGCATTTT
cdr3_length: 15; d_call: NA; j_call: TRBJ2-2; clone_size: few; v_call: TRBV7-9; cdr3_aa: CASSLDRMNTGELFF; cdr3_nt: TGTGCCAGCAGCTTAGACAGGATGAACACCGGGGAGCTGTTTTTT
cdr3_length: 14; d_call: TRBD1; j_call: TRBJ2-7; clone_size: NA; v_call: TRBV6-5; cdr3_aa: CASTQDRGGHEQYF; cdr3_nt: TGTGCCAGCACCCAGGACAGGGGAGGACACGAGCAGTACTTC
cdr3_length: 17; d_call: TRBD1; j_call: TRBJ2-6; clone_size: NA; v_call: TRBV27; cdr3_aa: CASSSGTADSGANVLTF; cdr3_nt: TGTGCCAGCAGTTCAGGGACAGCGGACTCTGGGGCCAACGTCCTGACTTTC
cdr3_length: 12; d_call: NA; j_call: TRBJ1-2; clone_size: NA; v_call: TRBV28; cdr3_aa: CASSLGRYGYTF; cdr3_nt: TGTGCCAGCAGTTTAGGGCGCTATGGCTACACCTTC
cdr3_length: 12; d_call: NA; j_call: TRBJ2-3; clone_size: NA; v_call: TRBV11-2; cdr3_aa: CASSLLRDTQYF; cdr3_nt: TGTGCCAGCAGCTTATTGAGGGATACGCAGTATTTT
cdr3_length: 16; d_call: TRBD2; j_call: TRBJ2-7; clone_size: NA; v_call: TRBV7-9; cdr3_aa: CASSLRAGGTSYEQYF; cdr3_nt: TGTGCCAGCAGCTTAAGAGCGGGAGGTACCTCCTACGAGCAGTACTTC
cdr3_length: 12; d_call: NA; j_call: TRBJ2-7; clone_size: NA; v_call: TRBV5-6; cdr3_aa: CASSLGVYEQYF; cdr3_nt: TGTGCCAGCAGCTTGGGGGTCTACGAGCAGTACTTC
cdr3_length: 14; d_call: NA; j_call: TRBJ2-7; clone_size: once; v_call: TRBV27; cdr3_aa: CASSLRLALSEQYF; cdr3_nt: TGTGCCAGCAGTTTACGCCTAGCCCTTTCCGAGCAGTACTTC
cdr3_length: 14; d_call: NA; j_call: TRBJ2-3; clone_size: NA; v_call: TRBV9; cdr3_aa: CASSEGSTTDTQYF; cdr3_nt: TGTGCCAGCAGCGAGGGTTCCACCACAGATACGCAGTATTTT
cdr3_length: 15; d_call: TRBD1; j_call: TRBJ1-1; clone_size: NA; v_call: TRBV5-8; cdr3_aa: CASSWGTGGNTEAFF; cdr3_nt: TGTGCCAGCAGCTGGGGGACAGGTGGGAACACTGAAGCTTTCTTT
cdr3_length: 16; d_call: TRBD2; j_call: TRBJ2-2; clone_size: once; v_call: TRBV27; cdr3_aa: CASSWLAGTNTGELFF; cdr3_nt: TGTGCCAGCAGTTGGCTAGCGGGAACCAACACCGGGGAGCTGTTTTTT
cdr3_length: 13; d_call: TRBD2; j_call: TRBJ2-7; clone_size: NA; v_call: TRBV25-1; cdr3_aa: CASSLGLAVEQYF; cdr3_nt: TGTGCCAGCAGCCTCGGACTAGCGGTCGAGCAGTACTTC
cdr3_length: 13; d_call: NA; j_call: TRBJ1-1; clone_size: NA; v_call: TRBV7-9; cdr3_aa: CASSSWANTEAFF; cdr3_nt: TGTGCCAGCAGCTCGTGGGCGAACACTGAAGCTTTCTTT
cdr3_length: 16; d_call: TRBD1; j_call: TRBJ1-2; clone_size: NA; v_call: TRBV5-6; cdr3_aa: CASSSRTGAVQYGYTF; cdr3_nt: TGTGCCAGCAGCTCTCGGACAGGGGCCGTACAATATGGCTACACCTTC
cdr3_length: 13; d_call: NA; j_call: TRBJ1-1; clone_size: NA; v_call: TRBV19; cdr3_aa: CASKESMNTEAFF; cdr3_nt: TGTGCCAGTAAGGAGAGCATGAACACTGAAGCTTTCTTT
cdr3_length: 16; d_call: NA; j_call: TRBJ2-6; clone_size: NA; v_call: TRBV6-1; cdr3_aa: CASSEVGGTGANVLTF; cdr3_nt: TGTGCCAGCAGTGAAGTTGGAGGAACTGGGGCCAACGTCCTGACTTTC
cdr3_length: 13; d_call: TRBD1; j_call: TRBJ2-7; clone_size: NA; v_call: TRBV6-5; cdr3_aa: CASRDRVSYEQYF; cdr3_nt: TGTGCCAGCAGGGACAGGGTCTCCTACGAGCAGTACTTC
cdr3_length: 16; d_call: NA; j_call: TRBJ2-3; clone_size: NA; v_call: TRBV9; cdr3_aa: CASSVGQLGAPDTQYF; cdr3_nt: TGTGCCAGCAGCGTAGGACAGTTGGGGGCCCCAGATACGCAGTATTTT
cdr3_length: 14; d_call: NA; j_call: TRBJ1-2; clone_size: few; v_call: TRBV27; cdr3_aa: CASSLSPDFYGYTF; cdr3_nt: TGTGCCAGCAGTTTATCTCCGGACTTCTATGGCTACACCTTC
cdr3_length: 14; d_call: TRBD1; j_call: TRBJ1-2; clone_size: NA; v_call: TRBV11-2; cdr3_aa: CASSLAGTGSGYTF; cdr3_nt: TGTGCCAGCAGCTTAGCGGGGACAGGGAGTGGCTACACCTTC
cdr3_length: 15; d_call: NA; j_call: TRBJ2-1; clone_size: NA; v_call: TRBV9; cdr3_aa: CASSVSGSAANEQFF; cdr3_nt: TGTGCCAGCAGCGTATCCGGGAGTGCTGCCAATGAGCAGTTCTTC
cdr3_length: 18; d_call: TRBD2; j_call: TRBJ2-7; clone_size: NA; v_call: TRBV4-3; cdr3_aa: CASSQSSQVPLAAYEQYF; cdr3_nt: TGCGCCAGCAGCCAAAGTTCCCAAGTCCCGCTAGCGGCCTACGAGCAGTACTTC
cdr3_length: 13; d_call: NA; j_call: TRBJ2-7; clone_size: few; v_call: TRBV6-5; cdr3_aa: CASSYGANYEQYF; cdr3_nt: TGTGCCAGCAGTTACGGGGCCAACTACGAGCAGTACTTC
cdr3_length: 16; d_call: NA; j_call: TRBJ2-1; clone_size: NA; v_call: TRBV5-6; cdr3_aa: CASSAVLARAWDEQFF; cdr3_nt: TGTGCCAGCAGCGCCGTTCTAGCGAGAGCATGGGATGAGCAGTTCTTC
cdr3_length: 13; d_call: NA; j_call: TRBJ2-7; clone_size: NA; v_call: TRBV27; cdr3_aa: CASSPRRSYEQYF; cdr3_nt: TGTGCCAGCAGTCCCCGACGCTCCTACGAGCAGTACTTC
cdr3_length: 16; d_call: NA; j_call: TRBJ2-1; clone_size: NA; v_call: TRBV6-1; cdr3_aa: CASSERPYGSNHEQFF; cdr3_nt: TGTGCCAGCAGCGAACGTCCTTACGGGAGTAACCATGAGCAGTTCTTC
cdr3_length: 12; d_call: NA; j_call: TRBJ2-3; clone_size: NA; v_call: TRBV6-5; cdr3_aa: CASSSQGDTQYF; cdr3_nt: TGTGCCAGCAGTTCCCAGGGGGATACGCAGTATTTT
cdr3_length: 11; d_call: NA; j_call: TRBJ2-7; clone_size: NA; v_call: TRBV6-6; cdr3_aa: CASSAALEQYF; cdr3_nt: TGTGCCAGCAGTGCTGCCCTCGAGCAGTACTTC